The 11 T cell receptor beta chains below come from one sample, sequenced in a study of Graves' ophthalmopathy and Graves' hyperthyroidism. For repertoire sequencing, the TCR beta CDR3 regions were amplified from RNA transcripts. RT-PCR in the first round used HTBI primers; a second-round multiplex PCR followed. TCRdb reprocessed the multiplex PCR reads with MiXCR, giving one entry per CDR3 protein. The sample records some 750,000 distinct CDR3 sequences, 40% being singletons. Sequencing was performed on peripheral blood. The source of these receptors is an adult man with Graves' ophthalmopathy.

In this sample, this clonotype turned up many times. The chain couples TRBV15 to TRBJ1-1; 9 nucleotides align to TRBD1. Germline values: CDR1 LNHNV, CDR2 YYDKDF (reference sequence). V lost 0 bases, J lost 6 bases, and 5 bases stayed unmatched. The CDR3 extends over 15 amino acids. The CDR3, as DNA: TGTGCCACCAGCAGAGAAGGGACAGGGTACTCTGAAGCTTTCTTT. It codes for CATSREGTGYSEAFF.

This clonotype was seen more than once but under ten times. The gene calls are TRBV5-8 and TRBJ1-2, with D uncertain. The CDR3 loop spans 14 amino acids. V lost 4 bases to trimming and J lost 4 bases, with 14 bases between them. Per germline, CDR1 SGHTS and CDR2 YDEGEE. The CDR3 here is CASSALGGIYGYTF. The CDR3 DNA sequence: TGTGCCAGCAGCGCCCTCGGAGGTATCTATGGCTACACCTTC. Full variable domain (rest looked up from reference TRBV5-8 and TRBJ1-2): EAGVTQSPTHLIKTRGQQATLRCSPISGHTSVYWYQQALGLGLQFLLWYDEGEERNRGNFPPRFSGRQFPNYSSELNVNALELEDSALYLCASSALGGIYGYTFGSGTRLTVV.

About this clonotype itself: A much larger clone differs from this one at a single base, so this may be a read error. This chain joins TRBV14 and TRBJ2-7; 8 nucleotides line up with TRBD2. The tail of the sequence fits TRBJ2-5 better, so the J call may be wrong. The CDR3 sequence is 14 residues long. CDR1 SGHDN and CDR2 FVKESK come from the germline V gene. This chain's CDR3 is CASRQAGVPETQYF. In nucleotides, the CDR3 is TGTGCCAGCAGACAAGCGGGAGTTCCCGAGACCCAGTACTTC.

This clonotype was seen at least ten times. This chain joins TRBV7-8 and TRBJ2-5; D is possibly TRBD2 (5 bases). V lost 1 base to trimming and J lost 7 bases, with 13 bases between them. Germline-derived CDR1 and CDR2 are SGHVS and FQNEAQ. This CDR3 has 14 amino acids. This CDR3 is CASSLEAGSATQYF. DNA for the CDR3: TGTGCCAGCAGCTTAGAGGCGGGCTCCGCGACCCAGTACTTC.

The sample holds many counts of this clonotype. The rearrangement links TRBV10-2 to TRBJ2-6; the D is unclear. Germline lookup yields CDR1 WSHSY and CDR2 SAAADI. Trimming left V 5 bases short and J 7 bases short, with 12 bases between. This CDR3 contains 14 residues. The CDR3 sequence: CASSIGNLANVLTF. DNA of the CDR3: TGCGCCAGCAGTATCGGAAACCTAGCCAACGTCCTGACTTTC.

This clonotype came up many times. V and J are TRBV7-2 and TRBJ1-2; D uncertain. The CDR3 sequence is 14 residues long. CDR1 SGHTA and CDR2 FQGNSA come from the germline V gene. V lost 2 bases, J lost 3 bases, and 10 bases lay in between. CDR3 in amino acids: CASSLPGQYYGYTF. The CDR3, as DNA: TGTGCCAGCAGCTTACCGGGTCAGTACTATGGCTACACCTTC.

CDR3 sequence: CASSIRTGAEQYF. In nucleotides, the CDR3 is TGTGCCAGTAGTATCCGGACAGGGGCCGAGCAGTACTTC. This chain uses TRBV19 with TRBJ2-7; TRBD1 aligns across 9 bases. The CDR3 has 13 residues. J lost 6 bases, V lost 3 bases, and 3 bases had no gene match. Germline CDR1 is LNHDA and CDR2 is SQIVND (reference sequence).

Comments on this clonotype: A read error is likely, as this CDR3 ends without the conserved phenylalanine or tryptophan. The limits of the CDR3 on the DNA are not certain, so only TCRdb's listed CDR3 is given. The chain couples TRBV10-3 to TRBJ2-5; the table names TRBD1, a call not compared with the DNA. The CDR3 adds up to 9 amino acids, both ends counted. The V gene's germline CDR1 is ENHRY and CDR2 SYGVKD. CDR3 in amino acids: CAISVSPGQ.

The CDR3 sequence is CSARDQAISNTGELFF. CDR3 DNA: TGCAGTGCTAGAGATCAAGCAATTTCCAACACCGGGGAGCTGTTTTTT. The chain has TRBV20-1 and TRBJ2-2; D unclear. The germline CDR1 and CDR2 sequences are DFQATT and SNEGSKA (reference sequence). The CDR3 length is 16 residues. The V and J ends lost 0 bases and 2 bases respectively, with 13 bases between them.

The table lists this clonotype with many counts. For the CDR3, the DNA is TGTGCCAGCACCCTAGCGGGAGAGGGAGAGACCCAGTACTTC. The encoded protein is CASTLAGEGETQYF. This rearrangement joins TRBV2 to TRBJ2-5; 10 bases are shared with TRBD2. Germline V lookup: CDR1 SNHLY, CDR2 FYNNEI. V dropped 7 bases and J dropped 4; count of bases not matched to a gene: 6. This CDR3 contains 14 residues.

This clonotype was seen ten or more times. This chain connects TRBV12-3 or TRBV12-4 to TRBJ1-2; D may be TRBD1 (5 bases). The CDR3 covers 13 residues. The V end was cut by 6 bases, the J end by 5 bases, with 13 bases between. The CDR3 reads CASSPGVRYGYTF. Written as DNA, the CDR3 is TGTGCCAGCAGCCCGGGGGTCCGGTATGGCTACACCTTC.